This record concerns one T cell receptor beta chain sequence. CDR1 is DFQATT, CDR2 SNEGSKA, per germline (reference sequence). The CDR3 has 12 amino acids. V gave up 3 bases and J gave up 7 bases, with 12 bases separating them. The sample comes from a study of blood T cell repertoires in COVID-19. At the level of the study: Material from acute and convalescent COVID-19 was sourced from the United States, Italy and Spain.

Authors' methods: Using reference gene primer amplification, nucleated cell counts were estimated. The protocol was immunoSEQ multiplex PCR, while the TCRdb copy is restricted to in-frame clones and leaves out a portion. Clonal size and the V and J genes are those of that table, whereas D and trimming came from the DNA. The sample lists over 200,000 clones; 88% were seen once. The gene calls are TRBV20-1 and TRBJ1-2; D remains ambiguous. This TCR was recovered from a woman in her fifties or sixties with acute or convalescent COVID-19. Sequencing used peripheral blood. In DNA, the CDR3 is TGCAGTGCTAGTACGATGAGGGCTGGCTACACCTTC. It yields the protein CSASTMRAGYTF.